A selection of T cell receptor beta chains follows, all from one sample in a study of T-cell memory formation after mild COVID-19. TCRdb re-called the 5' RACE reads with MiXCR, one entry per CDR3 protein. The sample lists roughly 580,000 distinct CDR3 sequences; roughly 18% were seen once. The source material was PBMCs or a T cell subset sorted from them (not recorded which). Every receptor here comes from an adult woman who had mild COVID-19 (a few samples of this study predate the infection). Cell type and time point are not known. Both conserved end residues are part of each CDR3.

CASSAPGQGNTEAFF	TRBJ1-1	TRBV5-1
CASSLARWQGKGNSPLHF	TRBJ1-6	TRBV7-6
CASSYGRARYGYTF	TRBJ1-2	TRBV6-5
CASRKGQGSDNEQFF	TRBJ2-1	TRBV12-3/TRBV12-4
CASSPQGAHQPQHF	TRBJ1-5	TRBV7-2
CASSQGWTGTNEKLFF	TRBJ1-4	TRBV3-1
CAWGPTGRNTEAFF	TRBJ1-1	TRBV30
CAIRTGATNQPQHF	TRBJ1-5	TRBV10-3
CASSVQGMNTEAFF	TRBJ1-1	TRBV5-1
CSAVGDSYGYTF	TRBJ1-2	TRBV20-1
CASGGLAGGNGELFF	TRBJ2-2	TRBV25-1
CASSYPSSYNEQFF	TRBJ2-1	TRBV6-6
CASSPSRGEQYF	TRBJ2-7	TRBV7-2
CASSQKGVKDRLDNEQFF	TRBJ2-1	TRBV4-1
CASSLKTVSGISETQYF	TRBJ2-5	TRBV5-6
CASSLGVAGSETQYF	TRBJ2-5	TRBV5-8
CASCPGLARGDEQFF	TRBJ2-1	TRBV12-3/TRBV12-4
CASSTPGEKGATEAFF	TRBJ1-1	TRBV12-3/TRBV12-4
CASSVASGAGTDTQYF	TRBJ2-3	TRBV18
CASSLEWTGNTGELFF	TRBJ2-2	TRBV7-2
CASSVASLPGVGTEAFF	TRBJ1-1	TRBV9
CASSGEQGPGEQYF	TRBJ2-7	TRBV19
CASRLAGTNEQYF	TRBJ2-7	TRBV7-8
CASSLYQLGRVSNQPQHF	TRBJ1-5	TRBV12-3/TRBV12-4
CASSTGRTLYGYTF	TRBJ1-2	TRBV19
CASSKISGASTDTQYF	TRBJ2-3	TRBV19
CATGDRAKNIQYF	TRBJ2-4	TRBV19
CASSDDRRSTDTQYF	TRBJ2-3	TRBV25-1
CASSSGVGLLNTEAFF	TRBJ1-1	TRBV7-2
CASSPTVTGGYTEAFF	TRBJ1-1	TRBV12-3/TRBV12-4
CAWSTDMNTEAFF	TRBJ1-1	TRBV30
CASSFFPGGQGNEQFF	TRBJ2-1	TRBV12-3/TRBV12-4
CASSPVGQGRNMNTEAFF	TRBJ1-1	TRBV6-6
CASKSGFVSSGANVLTF	TRBJ2-6	TRBV27
CASSSLGVGQPQHF	TRBJ1-5	TRBV7-2
CSARGHFYEQYF	TRBJ2-7	TRBV20-1
CASSLERGDSYGYTF	TRBJ1-2	TRBV7-2
CASSLEYRDADTQYF	TRBJ2-3	TRBV5-6
CASSLGIGIGPLYNEQFF	TRBJ2-1	TRBV7-8
CASSSRGMALWEQYF	TRBJ2-7	TRBV6-5
CASSESEAKNIQYF	TRBJ2-4	TRBV2
CASIDGGLRGQPQHF	TRBJ1-5	TRBV7-8
CASSKAWASGGALEQFF	TRBJ2-1	TRBV21-1
CASSRPGERYNEQFF	TRBJ2-1	TRBV28
CASSNRDYSYNEQFF	TRBJ2-1	TRBV7-6
CASSSGTSGRGTGELFF	TRBJ2-2	TRBV27
CSARDTVGLDPGNEQFF	TRBJ2-1	TRBV20-1
CASSLGDNNQPQHF	TRBJ1-5	TRBV5-1
CASSPHRGVWNEQYF	TRBJ2-7	TRBV27
CSARDASVGTDTQYF	TRBJ2-3	TRBV20-1
CATEADTGGSYEQYF	TRBJ2-7	TRBV2
CSAPISLPGGNGQPQHF	TRBJ1-5	TRBV20-1
CASSLALGKNGYTF	TRBJ1-2	TRBV7-2